The next 15 T cell receptor beta chains were all read from a single sample in a study of regulatory T cells in long-lasting Graves disease. CDR3 regions were amplified by Arm-PCR using iRepertoire HTBI primers to build TCR beta libraries. TCRdb itself ran the multiplex PCR reads through MiXCR, one entry per CDR3 protein. Of hundreds of thousands of distinct CDR3 sequences listed, 16% are singletons. The sample's time point: newly diagnosed GD, antithyroid drugs for less than 3 months. Preparation of the TCR library used RNA extracted from PBMCs. The same data also contributed to another study, on T cells in Graves' hyperthyroidism and ophthalmopathy.

The sequencing used peripheral blood mononuclear cells (PBMCs), collected at new diagnosis, from a patient treated with antithyroid drugs. The receptors derive from a woman in her thirties with Graves disease.

This clonotype was seen ten or more times. The chain is built from TRBV20-1 and TRBJ2-1, with TRBD2 identical over 7 bases. Trimming cost V 1 base and J 0 bases; bases outside gene matches: 9. Per germline, CDR1 DFQATT and CDR2 SNEGSKA (reference sequence). There are 17 residues in the CDR3. CDR3 amino acids: CSARVAAGPSSYNEQFF. In DNA, the CDR3 is TGCAGTGCTAGAGTCGCAGCGGGACCGAGCTCCTACAATGAGCAGTTCTTC.

This clonotype appeared many times. The chain employs TRBV28 and TRBJ1-5, with TRBD1 as a possible D gene (5 bases). Trimming stripped 7 bases from V and 0 bases from J, with 13 bases between. CDR1 is MDHEN, CDR2 SYDVKM, per germline. The CDR3 is made up of 15 amino acids. The CDR3 is CASILRGTSNQPQHF. Written as DNA, the CDR3 is TGTGCCAGCATCTTGAGAGGGACTAGCAATCAGCCCCAGCATTTT.

This clonotype was observed at least ten times. The rearrangement joins TRBV28 to TRBJ1-5, with 9 bases aligning to TRBD1. The trim removed 6 bases at V and 4 bases at J, leaving 7 bases unmatched. Germline V lookup: CDR1 MDHEN, CDR2 SYDVKM. The CDR3 totals 15 residues. CDR3 residues: CASSSPGQGNQPQHF. The CDR3 region has the DNA TGTGCCAGCAGCTCACCGGGACAGGGTAATCAGCCCCAGCATTTT.

The chain couples TRBV15 to TRBJ2-7, with TRBD2 matching 11 bases. CDR3 length equals 15 residues. The V and J ends lost 4 bases and 1 base, in that order; junction bases with no gene match: 3. Germline V CDR1 and CDR2: LNHNV, YYDKDF (reference sequence). DNA of the CDR3: TGTGCCACCAGCATGGGACTAGCGGATTCCTACGAGCAGTACTTC. Protein sequence: CATSMGLADSYEQYF.

Notes on this clonotype: A read error likely explains this, since a far larger clone differs by one base. The conserved closing phenylalanine or tryptophan is absent in this CDR3, likely reflecting a read error. The genes are TRBV7-2 and TRBJ2-7; 7 bases line up with TRBD1. The DNA matches TRBJ2-5 better at its end, which makes the J call doubtful. The CDR3 extends over 13 amino acids. Per germline, CDR1 SGHTA and CDR2 FQGNSA. CDR3 nucleotides: TGTGCCAGCAGCCGACAGGGTGGAGAGACCCAGTACCTC. It translates to CASSRQGGETQYL.

This chain connects TRBV10-3 to TRBJ2-7; TRBD2 might be the D (8 bases). V gave up 8 bases and J gave up 7 bases, with 24 bases separating them. The CDR3 runs 15 residues. The germline V gene has CDR1 ENHRY and CDR2 SYGVKD. The CDR3 coding sequence is TGTGCCATCGGTCCGGGGGGGAAAGGGGGCAGAGAGCAGTACTTC. Residues: CAIGPGGKGGREQYF.

The chain uses TRBV30 and TRBJ2-3; D is unclear. This CDR3 has 13 residues. V lost 2 bases and J 0 bases, leaving 6 bases between the germline ends. Germline CDR1 is GTSNPN and CDR2 is SVGIG (reference sequence). The DNA of the CDR3 is TGTGCCTGGAGTTTGGGGAGCACAGATACGCAGTATTTT. It encodes CAWSLGSTDTQYF.

The sample holds many counts of this clonotype. The gene calls are TRBV2 and TRBJ2-1, with a tentative D call TRBD2 (5 bases). The CDR3 length is 15 residues. Trimming removed 0 bases from V and 6 bases from J, with 12 bases in between. Germline V gene lookup returns CDR1 SNHLY and CDR2 FYNNEI. CDR3 in DNA: TGTGCCAGCAGTGAAGCAAGGACTGAGATCAATGAGCAGTTCTTC. It translates to CASSEARTEINEQFF.

Many counts were recorded for this clonotype. The V and J genes are TRBV28 and TRBJ1-4; the match to TRBD1 covers 7 bases. Germline V gene sequence: CDR1 MDHEN, CDR2 SYDVKM. The CDR3 contains 13 residues. The CDR3 nucleotides read TGTGCTGCTCGAGGGGGCATTAACGAAAAACTGTTTTTT. Translation: CAARGGINEKLFF. Using reference TRBV28 and TRBJ1-4 for the parts outside the CDR3, the full variable domain is DVKVTQSSRYLVKRTGEKVFLECVQDMDHENMFWYRQDPGLGLRLIYFSYDVKMKEKGDIPEGYSVSREKKERFSLILESASTNQTSMYLCAARGGINEKLFFGSGTQLSVL.

The sample holds many counts of this clonotype. The chain combines TRBV28 with TRBJ2-5; maybe TRBD1 (5 bases). Per germline, CDR1 MDHEN and CDR2 SYDVKM. The V gene lost 10 bases and the J gene lost 6 bases, with 18 bases spanning the gap. CDR3 size: 13 residues. CDR3 coding DNA: TGTGCCACTACAGGCATTGGGTTGAAGACCCAGTACTTC. Translation gives CATTGIGLKTQYF.

This rearrangement joins TRBV28 to TRBJ2-7; weak D call: TRBD1 (6 bases). The CDR3 is 14 residues long. Per the germline V gene, CDR1 is MDHEN and CDR2 is SYDVKM. V gave up 4 bases and J gave up 4 bases, with 14 bases separating them. The CDR3 loop reads CASSWGSTGYEQYF. CDR3 DNA sequence: TGTGCCAGCAGTTGGGGGTCAACAGGGTACGAGCAGTACTTC.

This clonotype was recorded many times. The genes are TRBV2 and TRBJ1-1; no firm D call. There are 13 residues in the CDR3. V was pared by 6 bases and J by 0 bases, with 8 bases between. The V gene's germline CDR1 is SNHLY and CDR2 FYNNEI. The DNA for the CDR3 is TGTGCCAGCAGAGTCGACATGAACACTGAAGCTTTCTTT. Translated: CASRVDMNTEAFF.

The chain has TRBV4-1 and TRBJ1-5, with D unclear. V dropped 0 bases and J dropped 6 bases, with 12 bases sitting between them. The germline V gene has CDR1 MGHRA and CDR2 YSYEKL. This CDR3 has 15 residues. The CDR3, as DNA: TGCGCCAGCAGCCAAGATGGCGGGGTAGGTCAGCCCCAGCATTTT. Residues: CASSQDGGVGQPQHF.

Turning to this clonotype: One junction end does not reproduce the germline sequence, and a read error may be involved. The chain combines TRBV7-2 with TRBJ1-1; D is unresolved. This CDR3 is built from 15 residues. CDR1 is SGHTA, CDR2 FQGNSA, per germline. The CDR3 is CASSFRTITNTEASF. CDR3 bases: TGTGCCAGCAGCTTTAGGACGATAACGAACACTGAAGCTTCCTTT.

A remark on this clonotype: This may come from a read error, since a much larger clone is one base off. The rearrangement uses TRBV29-1 and TRBJ1-1; D is ambiguous. CDR3 length: 12 residues. The germline V gene has CDR1 SQVTM and CDR2 ANQGSEA. Here the CDR3 DNA reads TGCACCGGAGGCGGTAAGAACACTGAAGCTCTCTTT. Amino acid sequence: CTGGGKNTEALF.